This passage covers 8 T cell receptor beta chains from one sample sequenced in a study of T cell repertoires in cytomegalovirus infection. Antigens of these TCRs are unknown. TCRdb redid the calling of the reads with MiXCR, one entry per CDR3 protein. The sample contains about 770,000 distinct CDR3 sequences, around 29% of which appear only once. This specimen was cultured CD8+ T cells from PBMCs, taken from culture after CMV antigen stimulation. The receptors derive from a human donor in good health (CMV status not recorded). Some clones in this sample may be carry-over from other donors' samples.

CDR3 protein: CASSYYAQGTQETQYF. CDR3 sequence (DNA): TGTGCCAGCAGTTACTACGCTCAGGGGACCCAAGAGACCCAGTACTTC. This chain uses TRBV6-5 with TRBJ2-5; maybe TRBD1 (6 bases). This CDR3 is built from 16 residues. Germline CDR1 reads MNHEY; CDR2 reads SVGAGI. Trimming removed 1 base at V and 1 base at J, with 13 bases between.

There are a few counts of this clonotype. The rearrangement links TRBV10-3 to TRBJ2-7; 8 bases line up with TRBD1. V was pared by 2 bases and J by 3 bases, with 0 bases of the junction left unmatched. Germline values: CDR1 ENHRY, CDR2 SYGVKD. The CDR3 has 13 amino acids. The CDR3 spells CAISEDRGYEQYV. The CDR3 DNA follows: TGTGCCATCAGTGAGGACAGGGGCTACGAGCAGTACGTC.

Regarding this clonotype: A much larger clonotype is one base distant, so this may be a read error. This chain uses TRBV7-9 with TRBJ1-4; D gene ambiguous. Germline V gives CDR1 SEHNR, CDR2 FQNEAQ (reference sequence). The V gene lost 5 bases and the J gene lost 5 bases, with 15 bases spanning the gap. This CDR3 contains 15 residues. The DNA for the CDR3 is TGTGCCAGCAGCACCCGACTCAACTCAAATGAAAAACTGTTTTTT. It yields the protein CASSTRLNSNEKLFF.

The chain employs TRBV11-2 and TRBJ2-5, with TRBD1 identical over 8 bases. Trimming cost V 3 bases and J 5 bases; bases outside gene matches: 5. Germline V CDR1 and CDR2: SGHAT, FQNNGV. The length of the CDR3 is 14 residues. The DNA for the CDR3 is TGTGCCAGCAGCTTGGACAGGGCGGGCGAGACCCAGTACTTC. It codes for CASSLDRAGETQYF. Variable domain in full (rest from reference TRBV11-2 and TRBJ2-5): EAGVAQSPRYKIIEKRQSVAFWCNPISGHATLYWYQQILGQGPKLLIQFQNNGVVDDSQLPKDRFSAERLKGVDSTLKIQPAKLEDSAVYLCASSLDRAGETQYFGPGTRLLVL.

CDR3 protein: CASSLVSGVTTEAFF. The CDR3 nucleotides read TGTGCCAGCAGCTTAGTTTCAGGGGTTACCACTGAAGCTTTCTTT. The V gene is TRBV7-2, the J gene TRBJ1-1, with D tentatively TRBD1 (6 bases). CDR3 size: 15 residues. Germline V CDR1 and CDR2: SGHTA, FQGNSA. Trimming left V 1 base short and J 4 bases short, with 13 bases between.

This clonotype occurred many times. This sequence may be a read error, since a much larger clone differs from it by one base. J is TRBJ2-3 and V is TRBV7-2, with unresolved D. V was shortened by 5 bases and J by 5 bases, with 8 bases between the two germline ends. The CDR3 has 12 residues. The germline gives CDR1 SGHTA, CDR2 FQGNSA. The CDR3, as DNA: TGTGCCAGCAGCCCCCCGGGAGATACGCAGTATTTT. Translating it yields CASSPPGDTQYF.

This clonotype has a count of ten or more. The chain has TRBV7-8 and TRBJ1-1; D perhaps matches TRBD1 (5 bases). V gave up 5 bases and J gave up 0 bases, with 19 bases separating them. The CDR3 is made up of 17 amino acids. CDR1 is SGHVS, CDR2 FQNEAQ, per germline. The CDR3, as DNA: TGTGCCAGCAGCCTGGGGAGGGGACCGTCTATGAACACTGAAGCTTTCTTT. Translating gives CASSLGRGPSMNTEAFF.

A remark on this clonotype: A read error may account for a junction end that differs from germline. CDR3 DNA sequence: TGTGCCAGCAGCCGGGCCCCGCGGGGTTTGTTT. Its protein product is CASSRAPRGLF. The chain is built from TRBV7-2 and TRBJ1-1; D is undetermined. The CDR3 has 11 residues. Germline lookup yields CDR1 SGHTA and CDR2 FQGNSA.